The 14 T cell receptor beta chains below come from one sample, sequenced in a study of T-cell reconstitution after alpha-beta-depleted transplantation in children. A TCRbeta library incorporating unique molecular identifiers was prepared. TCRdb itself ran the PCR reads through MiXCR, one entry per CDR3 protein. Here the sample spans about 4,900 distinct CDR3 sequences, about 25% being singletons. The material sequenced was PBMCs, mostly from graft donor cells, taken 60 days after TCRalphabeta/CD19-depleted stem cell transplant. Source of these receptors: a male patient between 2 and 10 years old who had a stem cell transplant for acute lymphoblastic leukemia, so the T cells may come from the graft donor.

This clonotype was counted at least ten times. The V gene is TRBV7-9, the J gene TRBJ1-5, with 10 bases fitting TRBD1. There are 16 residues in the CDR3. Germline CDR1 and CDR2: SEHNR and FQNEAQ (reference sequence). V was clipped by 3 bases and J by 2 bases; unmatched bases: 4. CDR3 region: CASSFGTGVGNQPQHF. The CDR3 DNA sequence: TGTGCCAGCAGCTTCGGGACAGGGGTGGGCAATCAGCCCCAGCATTTT.

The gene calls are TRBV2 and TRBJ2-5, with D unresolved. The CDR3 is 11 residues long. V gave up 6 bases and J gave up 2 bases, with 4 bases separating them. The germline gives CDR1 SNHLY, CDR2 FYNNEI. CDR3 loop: CASRMQETQYF. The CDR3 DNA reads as TGTGCCAGCAGGATGCAAGAGACCCAGTACTTC.

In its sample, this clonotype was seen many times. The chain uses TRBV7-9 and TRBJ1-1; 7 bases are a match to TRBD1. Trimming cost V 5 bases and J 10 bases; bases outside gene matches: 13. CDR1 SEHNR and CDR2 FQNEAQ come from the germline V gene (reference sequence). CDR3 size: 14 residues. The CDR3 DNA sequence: TGTGCCAGCAGCGGCGGGGCAGGGGGATTTAGAGCTTTCTTT. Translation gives CASSGGAGGFRAFF. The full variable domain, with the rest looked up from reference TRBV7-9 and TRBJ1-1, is DTGVSQNPRHKITKRGQNVTFRCDPISEHNRLYWYRQTLGQGPEFLTYFQNEAQLEKSRLLSDRFSAERPKGSFSTLEIQRTEQGDSAMYLCASSGGAGGFRAFFGQGTRLTVV.

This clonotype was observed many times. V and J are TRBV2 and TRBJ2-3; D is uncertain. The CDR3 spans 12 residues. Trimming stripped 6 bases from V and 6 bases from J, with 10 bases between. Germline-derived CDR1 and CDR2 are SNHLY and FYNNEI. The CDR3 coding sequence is TGTGCCAGCAGCCAGGTGAGGGATACGCAGTATTTT. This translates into CASSQVRDTQYF. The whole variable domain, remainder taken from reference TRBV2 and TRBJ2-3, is EPEVTQTPSHQVTQMGQEVILRCVPISNHLYFYWYRQILGQKVEFLVSFYNNEISEKSEIFDDQFSVERPDGSNFTLKIRSTKLEDSAMYFCASSQVRDTQYFGPGTRLTVL.

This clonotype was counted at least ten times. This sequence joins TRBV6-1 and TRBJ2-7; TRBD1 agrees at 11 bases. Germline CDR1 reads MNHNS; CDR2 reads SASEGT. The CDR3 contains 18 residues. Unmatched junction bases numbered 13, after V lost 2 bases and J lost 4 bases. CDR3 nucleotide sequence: TGTGCCAGCAGTGAACAAATTCTGAGGACAGGGGGCCATTACGAGCAGTACTTC. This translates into CASSEQILRTGGHYEQYF.

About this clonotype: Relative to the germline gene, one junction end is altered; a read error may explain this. DNA of the CDR3: TGTGCCAGGAGCTTGGGGCTCTTTGGAAACACCATATATTTT. Translation gives CARSLGLFGNTIYF. The chain uses TRBV5-3 and TRBJ1-3; a weak D match, TRBD1 (5 bases). TRBV5-3 is an ORF, and what it does is uncertain. The CDR3 consists of 14 residues.

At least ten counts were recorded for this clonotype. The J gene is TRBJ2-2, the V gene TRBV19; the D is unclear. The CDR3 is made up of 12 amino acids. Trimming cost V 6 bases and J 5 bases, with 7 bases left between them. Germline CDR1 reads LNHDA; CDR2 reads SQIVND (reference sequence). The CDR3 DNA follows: TGTGCCAGTAGACCACAGACCGGGGAGCTGTTTTTT. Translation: CASRPQTGELFF.

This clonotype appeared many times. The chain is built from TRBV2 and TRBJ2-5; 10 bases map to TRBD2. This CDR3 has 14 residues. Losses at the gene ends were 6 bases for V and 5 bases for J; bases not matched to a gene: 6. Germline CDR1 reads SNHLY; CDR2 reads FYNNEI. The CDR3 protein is CASRGLAGVETQYF. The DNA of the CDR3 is TGTGCCAGCAGGGGGCTAGCGGGAGTCGAGACCCAGTACTTC.

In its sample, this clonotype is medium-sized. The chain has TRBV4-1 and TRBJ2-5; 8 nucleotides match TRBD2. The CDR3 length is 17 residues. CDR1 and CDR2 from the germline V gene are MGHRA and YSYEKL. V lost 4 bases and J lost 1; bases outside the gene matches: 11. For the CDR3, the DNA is TGCGCCAGCAGCCGTGGAGAGGCGGGGGGTATCCAAGAGACCCAGTACTTC. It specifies CASSRGEAGGIQETQYF.

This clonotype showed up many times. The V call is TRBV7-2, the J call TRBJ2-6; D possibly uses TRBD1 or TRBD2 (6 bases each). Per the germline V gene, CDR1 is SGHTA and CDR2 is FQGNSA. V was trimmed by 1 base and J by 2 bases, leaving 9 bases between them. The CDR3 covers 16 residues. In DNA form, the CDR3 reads TGTGCCAGCAGCTTAGAGGGGGGCGCTGGGGCCAACGTCCTGACTTTC. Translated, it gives CASSLEGGAGANVLTF.

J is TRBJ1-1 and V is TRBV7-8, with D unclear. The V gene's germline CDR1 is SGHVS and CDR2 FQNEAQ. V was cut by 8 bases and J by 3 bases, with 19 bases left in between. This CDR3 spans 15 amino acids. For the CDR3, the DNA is TGTGCCAGCCGAGTAGGGCACCGTGGGGACACTGAAGCTTTCTTT. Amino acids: CASRVGHRGDTEAFF.

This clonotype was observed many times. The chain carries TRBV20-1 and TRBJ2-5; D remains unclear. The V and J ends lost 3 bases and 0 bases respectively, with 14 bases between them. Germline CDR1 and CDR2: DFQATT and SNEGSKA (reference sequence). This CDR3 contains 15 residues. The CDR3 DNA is TGCAGTGCTAGTAACCGTAATGAAGACCAAGAGACCCAGTACTTC. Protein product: CSASNRNEDQETQYF.

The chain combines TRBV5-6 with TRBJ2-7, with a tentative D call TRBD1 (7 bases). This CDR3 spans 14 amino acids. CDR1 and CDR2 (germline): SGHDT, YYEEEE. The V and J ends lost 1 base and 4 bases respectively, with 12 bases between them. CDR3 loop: CASSLTGDWYEQYF. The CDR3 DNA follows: TGTGCCAGCAGCTTGACAGGGGACTGGTACGAGCAGTACTTC.

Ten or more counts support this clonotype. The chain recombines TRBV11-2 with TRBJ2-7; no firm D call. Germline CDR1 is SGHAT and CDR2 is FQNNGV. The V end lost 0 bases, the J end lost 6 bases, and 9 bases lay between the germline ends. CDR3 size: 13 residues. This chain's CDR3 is CASSLDILPEQYF. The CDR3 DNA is TGTGCCAGCAGCTTAGATATCCTCCCCGAGCAGTACTTC.